This T cell receptor beta chain was recorded in a study of T cell changes during pregnancy in multiple sclerosis. The CDR3 has 16 amino acids. CDR1 and CDR2 (germline): MGHRA, YSYEKL. The germline V and J ends were trimmed by 0 bases and 6 bases, with 15 bases remaining between them. The data were produced by immunoSEQ multiplex PCR, yet TCRdb's version contains in-frame clones alone and is incomplete. The sample holds over 50,000 clones, roughly 88% seen once. This sequence joins TRBV4-1 and TRBJ2-1, with D perhaps TRBD2 (5 bases). The specimen comprised peripheral blood, sampled in the first trimester of pregnancy. This clonotype was obtained from a female donor with multiple sclerosis, enrolled in a pregnancy study. The CDR3 nucleotides are TGCGCCAGCAGCCAAGATCGATACGGGAACTTCAATGAGCAGTTCTTC. Protein: CASSQDRYGNFNEQFF.